The next 9 T cell receptor beta chains were all read from a single sample in a study of OX40 agonist ivuxolimab in advanced cancers. The table came from immunoSEQ multiplex PCR; TCRdb's copy has only in-frame clones and leaves some out. The sample yields approximately 17,000 clones, around 80% seen once. The source was CD4+ or CD8+ T cells sorted from blood, collected in a trial of the OX40 agonist ivuxolimab. These receptors all stem from an adult with an advanced solid tumor such as melanoma, head and neck, liver or kidney cancer.

Comment on this clone: Other DNA sequences of this sample code for an identical CDR3. This CDR3 is CASSGEQGRTGANVLTF. The CDR3 DNA is TGTGCCAGCTCAGGGGAGCAGGGGAGAACTGGGGCCAACGTCCTGACTTTC. The chain is built from TRBV18 and TRBJ2-6, with D perhaps TRBD1 (6 bases). This CDR3 spans 17 amino acids. Germline V lookup: CDR1 KGHSH, CDR2 LQKENI. The V and J ends lost 5 bases and 2 bases respectively, with 16 bases between them. Based on the CDR3 plus reference TRBV18 and TRBJ2-6, the full variable domain is NAGVMQNPRHLVRRRGQEARLRCSPMKGHSHVYWYRQLPEEGLKFMVYLQKENIIDESGMPKERFSAEFPKEGPSILRIQQVVRGDSAAYFCASSGEQGRTGANVLTFGAGSRLTVL.

The chain couples TRBV4-1 to TRBJ1-1; 10 positions agree with TRBD1. J was trimmed by 5 bases and V by 3 bases; bases with no gene match: 6. The germline CDR1 and CDR2 sequences are MGHRA and YSYEKL. This CDR3 is 15 amino acids long. The CDR3 DNA reads TGCGCCAGCAGCCATCCGGGACAGGGGATGACTGAAGCTTTCTTT. Amino acids: CASSHPGQGMTEAFF.

The chain is built from TRBV5-8 and TRBJ2-7; 7 bases align to TRBD1. Germline lookup yields CDR1 SGHTS and CDR2 YDEGEE. Trimming at V came to 7 bases and at J to 0 bases, leaving 10 bases not matched to a gene. This CDR3 is built from 15 residues. CDR3 protein: CASGSRQGTSYEQYF. In DNA form, the CDR3 reads TGTGCCAGCGGATCTAGACAGGGAACCTCCTACGAGCAGTACTTC.

This clone was detected only a few times. J is TRBJ2-1 and V is TRBV21-1; the table names TRBD1, a call not compared with the DNA. TRBV21-1 is labeled a pseudogene. The CDR3 is 17 amino acids. The DNA for the CDR3 is TGTGCCAGCAGCCTAAGACCAGGGTCAGGGGCCTACAATGAGCAGTTCTTC. It yields the protein CASSLRPGSGAYNEQFF.

This clone has just a few counts. The CDR3 loop is CASTNTITNTGELFF. The DNA for the CDR3 is TGCGCCAGCACCAATACAATTACTAACACCGGGGAGCTGTTTTTT. This chain joins TRBV5-1 and TRBJ2-2, with D unclear. The CDR3 contains 15 residues. Germline CDR1 and CDR2: SGHRS and YFSETQ. Trimming took off 6 bases at V and 2 bases at J, with 14 bases between the two ends.

The chain couples TRBV11-2 to TRBJ2-2; D might be TRBD2 (5 bases). Trimming shortened V by 3 bases and J by 4 bases, and 12 bases separated the two germline ends. Germline loops: CDR1 SGHAT, CDR2 FQNNGV. This CDR3 is built from 15 residues. The CDR3 sequence: CASSLEGRATGELFF. Here the CDR3 DNA reads TGTGCCAGCAGCTTGGAAGGGCGGGCCACCGGGGAGCTGTTTTTT.

With respect to this clone: Other DNA sequences within the sample encode an identical CDR3. The gene calls are TRBV19 and TRBJ2-2; D may be TRBD2 (6 bases). Trimming took off 5 bases at V and 6 bases at J, with 10 bases between the two ends. Germline values: CDR1 LNHDA, CDR2 SQIVND (reference sequence). The CDR3 length is 13 residues. The CDR3 is CASSPGGAGELFF. The CDR3 DNA reads TGTGCCAGTAGTCCTGGAGGGGCCGGGGAGCTGTTTTTT.

Only a few counts were recorded for this clone. This chain uses TRBV29-1 with TRBJ1-5; D gene unclear. From germline, CDR1 is SQVTM and CDR2 ANQGSEA. The CDR3 consists of 15 residues. Trimming removed 6 bases from V and 2 bases from J, with 17 bases in between. CDR3 DNA: TGCAGCGTATCGGACGGTATAATTGGCAATCAGCCCCAGCATTTT. Protein product: CSVSDGIIGNQPQHF.

The V gene is TRBV10-3, the J gene TRBJ2-2; 9 bases map to TRBD2. CDR3 length equals 17 residues. CDR1 is ENHRY and CDR2 is SYGVKD in the germline V gene. With V trimmed by 4 bases and J by 0 bases, 6 bases remained unmatched. CDR3: CAISGASGMANTGELFF. CDR3 DNA: TGTGCCATCAGTGGGGCTAGCGGGATGGCGAACACCGGGGAGCTGTTTTTT.